This record concerns one T cell receptor beta chain sequence. This sample was included in a study of blood T cell repertoires in COVID-19. Overall study context: Acute and convalescent COVID-19 samples came from the United States, Italy and Spain. T cells, B-cell-depleted T cells, or PBMCs supplied cDNA or gDNA.

The CDR3 runs to 12 residues. Trimming took off 0 bases at V and 10 bases at J, with 9 bases between the two ends. Germline V gene data show CDR1 as MNHEY and CDR2 as SVGAGI. Study processing details: It was from reference gene primer amplification that nucleated cell counts were estimated. Using immunoSEQ multiplex PCR, the repertoire was profiled, and TCRdb retains in-frame clones only, with some absent. V, J and clone size are those of that table, while D and trimming were read from the DNA. The sample contains tens of thousands of clones, 75% to 85% of which appear only once. Sequencing used peripheral blood. The chain carries TRBV6-5 and TRBJ1-1; D is ambiguous. The TCR originated in a human donor in a cohort sampled during active COVID-19. This CDR3 is CASSYSGSGAFF. The CDR3 coding sequence is TGTGCCAGCAGTTACTCTGGCAGCGGAGCTTTCTTT.